This TCR beta chain was recovered during a study of OX40 agonist ivuxolimab in advanced cancers. Study overall: Three dose-escalation patients had partial responses: one with hepatocellular carcinoma and two with cutaneous melanoma. The study, taken as a whole, reports: Among the lowest peripheral clonal expansion occurred in 0.1-3.0 mg/kg partial responders.

TCRdb's copy holds only in-frame clones and misses some; the assay was immunoSEQ multiplex PCR. This table holds fewer than 60,000 clones, more than 75% found once. Per germline, CDR1 SGHRS and CDR2 YFSETQ. CDR3 length: 16 residues. Trimming took off 4 bases at V and 0 bases at J, with 11 bases between the two ends. Concerning this clone: Its target is not known.

The chain combines TRBV5-1 with TRBJ2-6; no firm D call. The sequence derives from an adult with an advanced solid tumor such as melanoma, head and neck, liver or kidney cancer. The sample in question was CD4+ or CD8+ T cells sorted from blood, obtained in a trial of the OX40 agonist ivuxolimab. The CDR3 loop is CASSPGGDSGANVLTF. The CDR3, as DNA: TGCGCCAGCAGCCCGGGTGGGGACTCTGGGGCCAACGTCCTGACTTTC.